This entry lists 13 T cell receptor beta chains sequenced from one sample in a study of OX40 agonist ivuxolimab in advanced cancers. Assay used: immunoSEQ multiplex PCR; TCRdb lists only in-frame clones, some missing. Of some 64,000 clones listed, roughly 90% are singletons. Material: CD4+ or CD8+ T cells sorted from blood, obtained in a trial of the OX40 agonist ivuxolimab. These receptors all stem from an adult with an advanced solid tumor such as melanoma, head and neck, liver or kidney cancer.

The chain employs TRBV5-1 and TRBJ1-2; tentative D call: TRBD1 (5 bases). CDR1 and CDR2 (germline): SGHRS, YFSETQ. Trimming left V 2 bases short and J 0 bases short, with 8 bases between. The CDR3 totals 14 residues. Here the CDR3 reads CASSFGTPNYGYTF. CDR3 nucleotides: TGCGCCAGCAGCTTTGGGACGCCTAACTATGGCTACACCTTC.

This rearrangement joins TRBV19 to TRBJ1-5; no firm D call. This CDR3 is built from 12 residues. Looked up from germline, CDR1 is LNHDA and CDR2 is SQIVND (reference sequence). Trimming cost V 5 bases and J 9 bases, with 11 bases left between them. In DNA form, the CDR3 reads TGTGCCAGTAGTCCGAGATTTGGGCCCCAGCATTTT. It is translated as CASSPRFGPQHF.

The V call is TRBV5-4, the J call TRBJ2-3; D may be TRBD1 (6 bases). Germline V gene lookup returns CDR1 SGHNT and CDR2 YYREEE (reference sequence). The length of the CDR3 is 15 residues. Between the trimmed V and J ends, which lost 0 bases and 2 bases, there was a span of 10 bases. In nucleotides, the CDR3 is TGTGCCAGCAGCTTGGATCAGGGGATCACAGATACGCAGTATTTT. This translates into CASSLDQGITDTQYF.

This clone was picked up one time. The rearrangement links TRBV15 to TRBJ2-1; D unresolved. The CDR3 extends over 16 amino acids. Germline lookup yields CDR1 LNHNV and CDR2 YYDKDF (reference sequence). The ends were cut back, 1 base at V and 2 bases at J, with 12 bases in the middle. The CDR3 loop is CATSRASTTPYNEQFF. In DNA, the CDR3 is TGTGCCACCAGCAGAGCTTCTACGACCCCCTACAATGAGCAGTTCTTC. Full variable domain (rest looked up from reference TRBV15 and TRBJ2-1): DAMVIQNPRYQVTQFGKPVTLSCSQTLNHNVMYWYQQKSSQAPKLLFHYYDKDFNNEADTPDNFQSRRPNTSFCFLDIRSPGLGDTAMYLCATSRASTTPYNEQFFGPGTRLTVL.

The rearrangement links TRBV27 to TRBJ1-1; D is unresolved. Per the germline V gene, CDR1 is MNHEY and CDR2 is SMNVEV (reference sequence). V lost 3 bases and J 3 bases, leaving 8 bases between the germline ends. The CDR3 runs to 13 residues. CDR3 sequence (DNA): TGTGCCAGCAGTTTCAACAGAGACACTGAAGCTTTCTTT. This translates into CASSFNRDTEAFF.

The V gene is TRBV6-6, the J gene TRBJ2-1; 9 positions agree with TRBD2. Germline CDR1 reads MNHNY; CDR2 reads SVGAGI (reference sequence). V dropped 5 bases and J dropped 8; count of bases not matched to a gene: 13. The CDR3 sequence is 16 residues long. CDR3 nucleotides: TGTGCCAGCAGTCAAAGGATAGCGGGAGCAGGAGATGAGCAGTTCTTC. Protein product: CASSQRIAGAGDEQFF.

The genes are TRBV4-2 and TRBJ2-4, with 7 positions matching TRBD2. The CDR3 totals 15 residues. J was trimmed by 4 bases and V by 3 bases; bases with no gene match: 6. The germline gives CDR1 LGHNA, CDR2 YNFKEQ. The CDR3 DNA reads TGTGCCAGCAGCCAGGGTGGCGGGAGTAAAAACATTCAGTACTTC. Amino acid sequence: CASSQGGGSKNIQYF.

The chain links TRBV6-6 to TRBJ2-7, with 7 bases identical to TRBD2. The V gene end was trimmed by 6 bases and the J gene end by 3 bases; junction bases not matched to a gene: 8. The CDR3 is 14 amino acids. In germline, CDR1 is MNHNY, CDR2 SVGAGI (reference sequence). The CDR3 DNA sequence: TGTGCCAGCAGCCCCACTAGCGCGGGCTACGAGCAGTACTTC. Translating gives CASSPTSAGYEQYF.

This clone came up a few times. V usage is TRBV7-2 and J usage is TRBJ2-1; 9 positions match TRBD2. Trimming removed 1 base from V and 8 bases from J; junction bases left unmatched: 6. The germline V gene has CDR1 SGHTA and CDR2 FQGNSA. This CDR3 is built from 15 residues. The DNA of the CDR3 is TGTGCCAGCAGCTTAGGAGGGACTAGCATGTATGAGCAGTTCTTC. The encoded protein is CASSLGGTSMYEQFF.

V is TRBV7-2 and J is TRBJ1-5; 8 bases line up with TRBD1. CDR1 is SGHTA, CDR2 FQGNSA, per germline. J lost 3 bases, V lost 6 bases, and 7 bases had no gene match. The CDR3 is 15 residues long. CDR3 in amino acids: CASSWGQAINQPQHF. DNA of the CDR3: TGTGCCAGCAGTTGGGGACAGGCAATCAATCAGCCCCAGCATTTT.

V usage is TRBV6-5 and J usage is TRBJ2-7; D perhaps matches TRBD2 (5 bases). CDR3 length: 14 residues. The V gene lost 8 bases and the J gene lost 2 bases, with 16 bases spanning the gap. CDR1 is MNHEY and CDR2 is SVGAGI in the germline V gene. CDR3 nucleotide sequence: TGTGCCAGCTGCAGGCGGGTTCTGCCCTACGAGCAGTACTTC. This codes for CASCRRVLPYEQYF.

V and J are TRBV7-2 and TRBJ2-2, with D possibly being TRBD1 (5 bases). Germline V gene lookup returns CDR1 SGHTA and CDR2 FQGNSA. The CDR3 extends over 13 amino acids. Trimming pared 5 bases from V and 7 bases from J, leaving 11 bases between. CDR3 in amino acids: CASSAAGFGELFF. CDR3 bases: TGTGCCAGCAGCGCCGCAGGGTTCGGGGAGCTGTTTTTT.

The chain uses TRBV30 and TRBJ1-4; D ambiguous. The germline V gene has CDR1 GTSNPN and CDR2 SVGIG (reference sequence). V was clipped by 2 bases and J by 7 bases, with 2 bases between them. CDR3 length: 10 amino acids. The CDR3 spells CAWSREKLFF. The DNA for the CDR3 is TGTGCCTGGAGTCGTGAAAAACTGTTTTTT.